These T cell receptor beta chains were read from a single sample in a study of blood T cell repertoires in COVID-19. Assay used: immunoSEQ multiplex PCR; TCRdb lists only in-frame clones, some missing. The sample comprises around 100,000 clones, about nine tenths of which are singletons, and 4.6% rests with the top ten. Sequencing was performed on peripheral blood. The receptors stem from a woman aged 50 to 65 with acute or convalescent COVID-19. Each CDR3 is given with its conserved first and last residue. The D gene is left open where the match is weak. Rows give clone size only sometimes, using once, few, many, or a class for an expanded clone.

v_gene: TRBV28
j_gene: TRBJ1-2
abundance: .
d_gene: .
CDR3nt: TGTGCCAGCACTCCCTCGACTGGCTGGTACACCTTC
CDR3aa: CASTPSTGWYTF

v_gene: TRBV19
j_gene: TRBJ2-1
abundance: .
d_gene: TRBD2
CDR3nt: TGTGCCAGTGAAATAACCGGGGCTAGCGGGAGGAACAATGAGCAGTTCTTC
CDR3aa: CASEITGASGRNNEQFF

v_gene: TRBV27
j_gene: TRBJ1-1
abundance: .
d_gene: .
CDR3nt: TGTGCCACCAGCAGGATACCGGGACTCATGAACACTGAAGCTTTCTTT
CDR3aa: CATSRIPGLMNTEAFF

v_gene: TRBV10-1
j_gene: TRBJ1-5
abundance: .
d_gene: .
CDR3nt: TGCGCCAGCAGCCTAACTCAAAAGGGGACTTACAATCAGCCCCAGCATTTT
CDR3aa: CASSLTQKGTYNQPQHF

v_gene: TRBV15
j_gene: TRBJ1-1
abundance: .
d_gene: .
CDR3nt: TGTGCCACCAGCCCCCGGGGGAAGAACACTGAAGCTTTCTTT
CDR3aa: CATSPRGKNTEAFF

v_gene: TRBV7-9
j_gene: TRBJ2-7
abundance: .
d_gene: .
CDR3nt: TGTGCCAGCAGCTTAAATTGGCCAGTCCACGAGCAGTACTTC
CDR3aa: CASSLNWPVHEQYF

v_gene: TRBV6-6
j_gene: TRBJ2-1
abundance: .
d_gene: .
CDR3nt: TGTGCCAGCAGCGGGAGAGACGCCTACAATGAGCAGTTCTTC
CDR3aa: CASSGRDAYNEQFF

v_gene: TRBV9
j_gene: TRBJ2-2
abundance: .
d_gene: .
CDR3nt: TGTGCCAGCAGCGTAGTGGGCAGGGCCACCGGGGAGCTGTTTTTT
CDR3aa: CASSVVGRATGELFF

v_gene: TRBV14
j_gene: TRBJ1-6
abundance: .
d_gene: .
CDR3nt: TGTGCCAGCAGCGAGGAGGGGCCCTCACCCCTCCACTTT
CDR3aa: CASSEEGPSPLHF

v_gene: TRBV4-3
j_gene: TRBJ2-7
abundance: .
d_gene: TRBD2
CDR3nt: TGCGCCAGCAGCCAAGAACTAGCGGGCTACGAGCAGTACTTC
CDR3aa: CASSQELAGYEQYF

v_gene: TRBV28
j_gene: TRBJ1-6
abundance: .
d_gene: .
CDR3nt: TGTGCCAGCAGTCTCGTCGGGGAGTTCTATAATTCACCCCTCCACTTT
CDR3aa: CASSLVGEFYNSPLHF

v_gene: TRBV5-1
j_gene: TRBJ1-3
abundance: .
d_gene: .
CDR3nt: TGCGCCAGCAGCTTGGCCGGAGACTCTGGAAACACCATATATTTT
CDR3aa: CASSLAGDSGNTIYF

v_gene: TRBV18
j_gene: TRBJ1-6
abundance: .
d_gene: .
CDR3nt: TGTGCCAGCTCACCGGGCCCCAATTCACCCCTCCACTTT
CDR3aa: CASSPGPNSPLHF

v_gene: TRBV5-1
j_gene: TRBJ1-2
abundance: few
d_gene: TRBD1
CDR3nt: TGCGCCAGCAGCTTGGAGGGACAGGGGAGTGGCTACACCTTC
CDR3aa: CASSLEGQGSGYTF

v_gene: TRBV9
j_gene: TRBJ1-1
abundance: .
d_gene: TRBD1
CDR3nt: TGTGCCAGCAGCGTAGATGCAGGGGGAAACACTGAAGCTTTCTTT
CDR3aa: CASSVDAGGNTEAFF

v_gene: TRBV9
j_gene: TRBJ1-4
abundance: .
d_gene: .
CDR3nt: TGTGCCAGCAGCCCCACCCCCCGACAGGCGATTAATGAAAAACTGTTTTTT
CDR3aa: CASSPTPRQAINEKLFF

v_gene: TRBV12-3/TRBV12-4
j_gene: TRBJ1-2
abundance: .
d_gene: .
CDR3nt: TGTGCCAGCAGATCGCACGGGGGTTATGGCTACACCTTC
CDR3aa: CASRSHGGYGYTF

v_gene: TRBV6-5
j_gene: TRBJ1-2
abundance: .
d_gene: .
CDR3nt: TGTGCCAGCGTCGGGGGTATTAACTATGGCTACACCTTC
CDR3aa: CASVGGINYGYTF

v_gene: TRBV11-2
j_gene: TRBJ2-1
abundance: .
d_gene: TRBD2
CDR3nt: TGTGCCAGCAGCTCCATTCGGGACTACCCGAGCAATGAGCAGTTCTTC
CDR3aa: CASSSIRDYPSNEQFF

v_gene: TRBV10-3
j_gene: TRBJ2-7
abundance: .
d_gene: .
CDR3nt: TGTGCCATCAGCGGGGGGCAGAGCTCCTACGAGCAGTACTTC
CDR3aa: CAISGGQSSYEQYF

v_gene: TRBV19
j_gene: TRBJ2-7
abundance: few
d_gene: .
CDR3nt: TGTGCCAGTAGTATAACAGAGGGCGGATACGAGCAGTACTTC
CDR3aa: CASSITEGGYEQYF

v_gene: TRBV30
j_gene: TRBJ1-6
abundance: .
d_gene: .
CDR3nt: TGTGCCTGTACGGGACACTCGAGCTCCTATAATTCACCCCTCCACTTT
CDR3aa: CACTGHSSSYNSPLHF